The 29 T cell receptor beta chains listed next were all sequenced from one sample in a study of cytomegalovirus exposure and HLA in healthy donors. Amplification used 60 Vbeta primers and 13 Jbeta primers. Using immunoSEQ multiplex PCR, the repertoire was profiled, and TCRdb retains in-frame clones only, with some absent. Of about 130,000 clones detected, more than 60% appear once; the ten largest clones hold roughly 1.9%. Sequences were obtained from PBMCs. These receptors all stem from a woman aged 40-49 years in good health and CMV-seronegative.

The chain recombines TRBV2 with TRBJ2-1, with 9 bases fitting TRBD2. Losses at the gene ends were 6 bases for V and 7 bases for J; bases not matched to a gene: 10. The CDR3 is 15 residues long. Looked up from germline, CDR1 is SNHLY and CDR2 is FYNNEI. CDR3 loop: CASRTGGRASNEQFF. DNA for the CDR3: TGTGCCAGCAGGACTGGCGGGAGGGCCAGTAATGAGCAGTTCTTC.

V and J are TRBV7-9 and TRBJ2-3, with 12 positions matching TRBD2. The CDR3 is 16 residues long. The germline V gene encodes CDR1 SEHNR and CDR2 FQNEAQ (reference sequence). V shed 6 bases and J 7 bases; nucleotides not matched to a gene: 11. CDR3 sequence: CASSFPTSGRGNTQYF. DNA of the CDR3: TGTGCCAGCAGTTTCCCGACTAGCGGGAGAGGAAATACGCAGTATTTT. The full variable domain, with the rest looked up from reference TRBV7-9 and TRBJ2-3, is DTGVSQNPRHKITKRGQNVTFRCDPISEHNRLYWYRQTLGQGPEFLTYFQNEAQLEKSRLLSDRFSAERPKGSFSTLEIQRTEQGDSAMYLCASSFPTSGRGNTQYFGPGTRLTVL.

CDR3 DNA: TGCGCCAGCAGTCGATCAGCGGGGCCCTACCCGGGCACAGATACGCAGTATTTT. This translates into CASSRSAGPYPGTDTQYF. This chain links TRBV5-1 with TRBJ2-3; 7 bases fit TRBD2. The CDR3 has 18 amino acids. Germline V gene sequence: CDR1 SGHRS, CDR2 YFSETQ. With V trimmed by 5 bases and J by 1 base, 16 bases remained unmatched.

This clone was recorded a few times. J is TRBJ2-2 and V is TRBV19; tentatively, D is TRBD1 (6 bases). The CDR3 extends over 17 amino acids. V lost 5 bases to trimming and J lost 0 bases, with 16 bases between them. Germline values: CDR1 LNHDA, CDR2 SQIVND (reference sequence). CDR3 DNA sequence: TGTGCCAGTAGTCCCTCGATGGGACAAGCGAACACCGGGGAGCTGTTTTTT. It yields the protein CASSPSMGQANTGELFF.

CDR3 coding DNA: TGTGCCAGCAGCGCCGGGACTAGCGAAATCAATGAGCAGTTCTTC. It encodes CASSAGTSEINEQFF. The chain has TRBV6-4 and TRBJ2-1; 10 bases line up with TRBD2. The CDR3 runs 15 residues. In germline, CDR1 is MRHNA, CDR2 SNTAGT. J was trimmed by 6 bases and V by 6 bases; bases with no gene match: 8.

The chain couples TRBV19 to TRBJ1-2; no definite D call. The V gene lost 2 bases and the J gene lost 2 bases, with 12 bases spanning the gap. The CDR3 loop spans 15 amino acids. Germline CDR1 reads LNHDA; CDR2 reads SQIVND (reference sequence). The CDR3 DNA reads TGTGCCAGTAGTATACCCGGACTGCAAAACTATGGCTACACCTTC. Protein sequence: CASSIPGLQNYGYTF.

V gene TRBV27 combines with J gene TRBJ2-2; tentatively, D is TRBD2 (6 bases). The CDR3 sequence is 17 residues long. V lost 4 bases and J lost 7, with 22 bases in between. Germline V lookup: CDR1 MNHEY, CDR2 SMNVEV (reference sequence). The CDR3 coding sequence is TGTGCCAGCAGTTGGGCTAACGGGAGAGTGATCGGCGGGGAGCTGTTTTTT. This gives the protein CASSWANGRVIGGELFF.

The CDR3 spells CSVPGLAYEQYF. CDR3 in DNA: TGCAGCGTACCGGGACTAGCATACGAGCAGTACTTC. V is TRBV29-1 and J is TRBJ2-7; 9 bases fit TRBD2. This CDR3 contains 12 residues. CDR1 SQVTM and CDR2 ANQGSEA come from the germline V gene. The ends lost 6 bases at V and 4 bases at J; junction bases unmatched: 4.

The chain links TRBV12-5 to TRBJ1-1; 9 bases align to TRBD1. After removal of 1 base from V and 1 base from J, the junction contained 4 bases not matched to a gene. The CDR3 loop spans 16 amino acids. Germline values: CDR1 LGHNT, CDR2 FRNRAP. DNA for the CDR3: TGTGCTAGTGGTTTGGCACAGGGACAGGGGAACACTGAAGCTTTCTTT. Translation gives CASGLAQGQGNTEAFF.

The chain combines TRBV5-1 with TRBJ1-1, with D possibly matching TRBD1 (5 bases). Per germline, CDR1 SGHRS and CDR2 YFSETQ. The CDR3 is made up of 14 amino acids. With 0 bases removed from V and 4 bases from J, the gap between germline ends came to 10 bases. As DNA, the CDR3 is TGCGCCAGCAGCTTGGAATCGGGGGTCACTGAAGCTTTCTTT. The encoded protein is CASSLESGVTEAFF.

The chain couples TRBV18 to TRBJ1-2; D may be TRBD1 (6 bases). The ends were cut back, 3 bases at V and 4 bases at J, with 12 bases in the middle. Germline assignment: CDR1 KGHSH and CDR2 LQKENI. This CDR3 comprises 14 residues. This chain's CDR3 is CASSPREQGYGYTF. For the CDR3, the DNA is TGTGCCAGCTCACCGAGAGAACAGGGCTATGGCTACACCTTC. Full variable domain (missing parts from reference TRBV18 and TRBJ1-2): NAGVMQNPRHLVRRRGQEARLRCSPMKGHSHVYWYRQLPEEGLKFMVYLQKENIIDESGMPKERFSAEFPKEGPSILRIQQVVRGDSAAYFCASSPREQGYGYTFGSGTRLTVV.

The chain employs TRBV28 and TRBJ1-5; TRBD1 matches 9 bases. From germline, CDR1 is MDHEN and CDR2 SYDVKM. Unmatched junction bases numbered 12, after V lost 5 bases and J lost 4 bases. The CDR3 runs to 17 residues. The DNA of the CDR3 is TGTGCCAGCAGTCAGTTACAGGGGGCAGGGGGAAATCAGCCCCAGCATTTT. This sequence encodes CASSQLQGAGGNQPQHF.

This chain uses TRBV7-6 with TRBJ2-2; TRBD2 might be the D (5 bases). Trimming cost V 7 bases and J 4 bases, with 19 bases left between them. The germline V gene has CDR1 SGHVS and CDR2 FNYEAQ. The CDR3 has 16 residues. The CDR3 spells CASTPSAGRGTGELFF. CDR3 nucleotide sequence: TGTGCCAGCACCCCCTCTGCGGGCCGGGGCACCGGGGAGCTGTTTTTT.

CDR3 loop: CASSLGTHSDEQYF. The DNA of the CDR3 is TGTGCCAGCAGCTTGGGGACACACTCGGACGAGCAGTACTTC. The chain has TRBV5-8 and TRBJ2-7, with D perhaps matching TRBD1 (5 bases). This CDR3 spans 14 amino acids. The germline V and J ends were trimmed by 0 bases and 5 bases, with 12 bases remaining between them. From germline, CDR1 is SGHTS and CDR2 YDEGEE. Based on the CDR3 plus reference TRBV5-8 and TRBJ2-7, the full variable domain is EAGVTQSPTHLIKTRGQQATLRCSPISGHTSVYWYQQALGLGLQFLLWYDEGEERNRGNFPPRFSGRQFPNYSSELNVNALELEDSALYLCASSLGTHSDEQYFGPGTRLTVT.

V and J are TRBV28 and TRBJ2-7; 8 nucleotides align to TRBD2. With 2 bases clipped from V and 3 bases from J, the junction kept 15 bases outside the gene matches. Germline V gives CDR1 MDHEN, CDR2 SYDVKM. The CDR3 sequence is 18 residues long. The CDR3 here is CASSLAAGGLAFFYEQYF. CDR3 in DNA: TGTGCCAGCAGTTTAGCGGCGGGAGGACTAGCTTTTTTCTACGAGCAGTACTTC. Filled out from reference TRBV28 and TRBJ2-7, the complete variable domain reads DVKVTQSSRYLVKRTGEKVFLECVQDMDHENMFWYRQDPGLGLRLIYFSYDVKMKEKGDIPEGYSVSREKKERFSLILESASTNQTSMYLCASSLAAGGLAFFYEQYFGPGTRLTVT.

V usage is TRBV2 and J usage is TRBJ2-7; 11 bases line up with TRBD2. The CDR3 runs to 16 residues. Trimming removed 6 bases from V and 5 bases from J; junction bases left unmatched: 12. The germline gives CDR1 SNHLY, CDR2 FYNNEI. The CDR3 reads CASSPTTSGIPHEQYF. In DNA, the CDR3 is TGTGCCAGCAGCCCAACGACTAGCGGGATACCCCACGAGCAGTACTTC.

The DNA of the CDR3 is TGTGCCAGCACCCCGCGAGGCGTGAACACCGGGGAGCTGTTTTTT. Encoded protein: CASTPRGVNTGELFF. This chain joins TRBV6-1 and TRBJ2-2, with unresolved D. From germline, CDR1 is MNHNS and CDR2 SASEGT. The CDR3 loop spans 15 amino acids. V lost 7 bases to trimming and J lost 1 base, with 13 bases between them.

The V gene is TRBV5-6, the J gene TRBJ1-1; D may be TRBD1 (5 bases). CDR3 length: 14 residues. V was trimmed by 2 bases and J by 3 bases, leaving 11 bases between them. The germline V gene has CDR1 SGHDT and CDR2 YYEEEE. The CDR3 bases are TGTGCCAGCAGCTTTCGTTCAGGGCACACTGAAGCTTTCTTT. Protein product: CASSFRSGHTEAFF.

The CDR3 sequence is CASSLAGRDQPQHF. For the CDR3, the DNA is TGCGCCAGCAGCTTGGCGGGTCGGGATCAGCCCCAGCATTTT. The chain joins TRBV5-1 to TRBJ1-5; D gene ambiguous. Germline V lookup: CDR1 SGHRS, CDR2 YFSETQ. The CDR3 consists of 14 residues. Trimming cost V 0 bases and J 5 bases, with 9 bases left between them. The full variable domain, in which reference TRBV5-1 and TRBJ1-5 provide the parts outside the CDR3, is KAGVTQTPRYLIKTRGQQVTLSCSPISGHRSVSWYQQTPGQGLQFLFEYFSETQRNKGNFPGRFSGRQFSNSRSEMNVSTLELGDSALYLCASSLAGRDQPQHFGDGTRLSIL.

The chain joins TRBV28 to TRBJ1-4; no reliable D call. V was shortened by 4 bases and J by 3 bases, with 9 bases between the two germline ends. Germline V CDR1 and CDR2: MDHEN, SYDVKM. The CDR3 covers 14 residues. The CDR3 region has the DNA TGTGCCAGCAGTTGGGCCTCGCCTAATGAAAAACTGTTTTTT. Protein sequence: CASSWASPNEKLFF.

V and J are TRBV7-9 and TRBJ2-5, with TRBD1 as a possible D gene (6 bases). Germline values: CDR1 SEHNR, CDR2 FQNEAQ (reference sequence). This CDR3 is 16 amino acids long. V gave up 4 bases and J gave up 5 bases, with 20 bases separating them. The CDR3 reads CASSSTTGPLGETQYF. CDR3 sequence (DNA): TGTGCCAGCAGCTCCACCACAGGGCCCCTGGGTGAGACCCAGTACTTC.

The CDR3 protein is CASSFNSYNSPLHF. In nucleotides, the CDR3 is TGTGCCAGCAGTTTTAACAGTTATAATTCACCCCTCCACTTT. J is TRBJ1-6 and V is TRBV27; D remains unclear. CDR3 size: 14 residues. V was shortened by 3 bases and J by 4 bases, with 7 bases between the two germline ends. Germline V gene lookup returns CDR1 MNHEY and CDR2 SMNVEV (reference sequence).

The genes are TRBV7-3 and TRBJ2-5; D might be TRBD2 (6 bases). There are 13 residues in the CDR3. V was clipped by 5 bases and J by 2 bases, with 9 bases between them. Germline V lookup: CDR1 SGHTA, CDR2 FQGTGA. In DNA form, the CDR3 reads TGTGCCAGCAGCCCGGGGGATCAAGAGACCCAGTACTTC. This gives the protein CASSPGDQETQYF.

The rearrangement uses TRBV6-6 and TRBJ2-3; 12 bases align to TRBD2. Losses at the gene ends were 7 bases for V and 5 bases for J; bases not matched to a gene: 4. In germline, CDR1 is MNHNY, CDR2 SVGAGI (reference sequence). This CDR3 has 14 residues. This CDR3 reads CASKASGGVDTQYF. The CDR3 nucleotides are TGTGCCAGCAAGGCTAGCGGGGGGGTAGATACGCAGTATTTT.

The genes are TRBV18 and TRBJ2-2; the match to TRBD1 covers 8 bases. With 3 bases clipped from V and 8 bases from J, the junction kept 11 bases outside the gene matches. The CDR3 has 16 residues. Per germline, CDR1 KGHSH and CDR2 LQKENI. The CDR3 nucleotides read TGTGCCAGCTCACCTCGACAGGGGAGGAAGGTTGGGGAGCTGTTTTTT. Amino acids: CASSPRQGRKVGELFF.

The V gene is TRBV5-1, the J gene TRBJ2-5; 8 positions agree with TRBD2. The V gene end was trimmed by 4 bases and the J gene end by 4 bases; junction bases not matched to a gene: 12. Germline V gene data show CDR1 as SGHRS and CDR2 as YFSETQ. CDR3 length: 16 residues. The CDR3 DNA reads TGCGCCAGCAGCCCCGCGGCCAGGGCGGGAGGAGAGACCCAGTACTTC. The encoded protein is CASSPAARAGGETQYF.

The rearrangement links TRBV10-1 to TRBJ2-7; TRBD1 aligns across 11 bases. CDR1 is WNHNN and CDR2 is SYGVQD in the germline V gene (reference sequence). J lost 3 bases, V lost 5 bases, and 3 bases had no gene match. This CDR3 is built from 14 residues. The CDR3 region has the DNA TGCGCCAGCAGTCCAGGGACAGGGGGCTACGAGCAGTACTTC. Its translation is CASSPGTGGYEQYF.

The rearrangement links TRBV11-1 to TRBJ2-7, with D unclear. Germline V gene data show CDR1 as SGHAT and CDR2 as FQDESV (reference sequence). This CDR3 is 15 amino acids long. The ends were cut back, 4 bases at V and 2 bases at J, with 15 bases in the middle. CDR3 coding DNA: TGTGCCAGCAGCTCCTATGAATCCGAAGCCTACGAGCAGTACTTC. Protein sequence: CASSSYESEAYEQYF.

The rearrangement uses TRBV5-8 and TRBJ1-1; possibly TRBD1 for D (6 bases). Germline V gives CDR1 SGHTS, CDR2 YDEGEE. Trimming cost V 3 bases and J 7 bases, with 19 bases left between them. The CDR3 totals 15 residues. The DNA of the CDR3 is TGTGCCAGCAGCTCCGGGGACATCGCTCTAGGTGAAGCTTTCTTT. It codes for CASSSGDIALGEAFF.